This T cell receptor (beta chain) appears in the sequencing data of a study of cytomegalovirus exposure and HLA in healthy donors (dated by TCRdb to the late 2010s). For the wider study: An earlier analysis of several hundred of the donors reported approximately 260 Gb of sequence data and 117 million unique TCR beta sequences obtained from 180 million or so T cells. Roughly 310 gigabases of sequencing data and approximately 93 million unique TCR sequences were included in an early release covering 550 to 650 HLA-typed donors. The genetic ancestry cluster associated with self-reported Caucasian donors included 70% to 85% of the 300 to 400 genotyped donors. The study was designed to test whether signatures of past pathogen exposure could be identified by cataloging public T cell receptors. The study used immunosequencing to profile the T cell repertoires of 666 subjects and linked those repertoires to cytomegalovirus serostatus. Besides the first cohort of 666 subjects, a separate validation cohort made up of roughly 120 different subjects was used. To predict cytomegalovirus infection status, the study combined high-throughput TCR immunosequencing, statistical association of individual TCRs with disease status, and machine learning. A later analysis re-examined previously published TCR beta repertoires from 600 to 700 donors and added high-resolution HLA genotyping to investigate patterns of TCR occurrence. Rather than drawing on any new phenotypic data, the later analysis identified candidate immune exposures from TCR beta sequences and the way those sequences occurred across donors. To decide whether each TCR beta V gene segment behaved as functional or pseudogenic, an earlier analysis of approximately 620 of the donors relied on high-throughput TCR beta sequencing. Donor age, sex, ethnicity and CMV serostatus were compiled alongside the repertoire data. A later genetic analysis took genome-wide SNP genotypes for about 55% of the 666 donors and used that subset as a discovery cohort. Every repertoire in the discovery cohort had been generated on one and the same sequencing platform. Both class I and class II loci were covered by HLA typing, at four-digit resolution. Typing coverage varied by locus: 629-630 donors for A, B, C, DRB1 and DQB1; more than 500 for DQA1; approximately 610 for DPA1; some 470 for DPB1. Roughly 5 DR-DQ haplotypes were handled as single units for association and clustering, since linkage in the cohort was strong. Among around 400 genotyped donors of the cohort, an average of approximately 240,000 unique TCR beta nucleotide sequences was sequenced per donor, of which about 18% were non-productive. Beyond this particular receptor, the publication reports: An association between a missense DCLRE1C variant and V-gene and J-gene trimming of TCR beta chains was found in a later genetic analysis and replicated in an independent cohort. At a false discovery rate of 0.05, a later analysis linked 16,951 TCR beta sequences to specific HLA alleles. A further reported finding was that TCR beta sequences accurately predicted the HLA-A and HLA-B alleles for most subjects in the first cohort. CMV serostatus was the only immune exposure information available for the cohort. A later analysis found that TCR association rates varied across HLA loci, with DRB1 alleles showing the most associated TCRs and HLA-C alleles the fewest. Because some donors lacked HLA typing at each locus, the association tests relied only on the typed subset. Linkage disequilibrium might explain the correlated functional status among segregating V segments, but an unknown experimental factor could not be excluded. When HLA alleles, especially DR and DQ, strongly co-occurred, TCR associations were difficult to assign to individual alleles. Presence/absence analyses assumed roughly uniform sequencing depth across donors, an assumption that may not hold. The study listed 150 to 200 TCR beta chains as associated with cytomegalovirus. Some IMGT-functional V segments, including TRBV6-2 and TRBV6-3, could not be told apart with the 87-base-pair reads, so those segments were excluded. Broadly in line with IMGT annotations, most TCR beta V segments showed up in productive rearrangements about 87% or about 30% of the time in an earlier analysis of several hundred of the donors. The sequencing pipeline was judged likely to have produced a cluster of highly shared sequence variants as a technical artifact. Three of the identified cytomegalovirus-associated TCR beta chains were confirmed in vitro to be specific for cytomegalovirus antigens. A later analysis reported that several top co-occurrence clusters appeared linked to parvovirus B19, influenza, CMV and Epstein-Barr virus. It was suggested by the authors that the approach could potentially be generalized to other disease states and immunological phenotypes. While some public TCRs were present in many individuals, most TCR sequences turned up only very rarely across donors. Most CMV-associated TCR beta chains appeared to be HLA-restricted in a later analysis, and the HLA associations seemed to be driven largely by CMV exposure. Because counts were too low, 15 or so rarely observed V segments, including chromosome 9 orphons, were excluded from the earlier analysis of some 540 of the donors. Cytomegalovirus status was reported to be diagnosed by the classifier with high specificity and sensitivity in both the original and validation cohorts. In this cohort, only TCR beta chains were sequenced, and detectable features were limited by the absence of alpha or paired-chain data. Compared with the approximately 710-donor mean, donors in an Asian-associated ancestry cluster had fewer N-insertions in productive TCRs, according to a later genetic analysis. A later analysis found that HLA-associated TCR beta chains were more clonally expanded and had lower generation probabilities than equally common non-associated chains.

The germline V gene specifies MNHEY as CDR1 and SVGAGI as CDR2. Here V drops 9 bases and J drops 2 bases, and the junction holds 3 bases not matched to any gene. Including the terminal cysteine and phenylalanine, the CDR3 comprises 13 residues. Solely the CDR3 DNA is kept, with 39 bases framed from the first base. Concerning this clone: Its antigen is still unknown.

The cohort was made up of roughly 670 healthy bone marrow donors. All cohort members were sampled while nominally healthy, although unrecorded immune exposures were likely present. The donor tested CMV seropositive and was one of the 289 seropositive cohort members. A peripheral blood sample was provided by each donor, and peripheral blood mononuclear cells were used for TCR beta sequencing. The Qiagen DNeasy Blood Extraction Kit was used to extract genomic DNA from the blood cell samples. Receptor amplification or capture employed the immunoSEQ multiplex PCR assay. For the multiplex PCR, a mixture combining 60 forward primers for TCR Vbeta segments and 13 reverse primers for TCR Jbeta segments was used. The CDR3 region of rearranged TCR beta genes was amplified from genomic DNA with a multiplex PCR assay. Amplified TCR beta libraries were sequenced as 87-base-pair reads on the Illumina HiSeq System. The study's own analysis went as follows. A later analysis counted approximately 74 million unique TCR beta chains across the 550 to 750 repertoires, and approximately 11 million of these chains were shared by at least two donors. Raw reads were error-corrected and collapsed into unique sequences with a nearest-neighbor algorithm that merged closely related sequences to remove PCR and sequencing errors. Alignment of CDR3 sequences to IMGT reference sequences was used to assign V, D and J gene segments. For a sequence to be retained, at least a six-nucleotide match to both a V gene segment and a J gene segment was required. Rearrangements were classified as productive when the CDR3 lacked stop codons and remained in frame with V and J, and all other rearrangements were classified as non-productive. CDR3 was defined according to IMGT convention as the region running from the second conserved V-encoded cysteine to the conserved J-encoded phenylalanine. In an earlier analysis of 500 to 650 of the donors, sequences lacking an unambiguous match to a single V gene segment were excluded. An earlier analysis of almost 600 of the donors classified V segments as functional when productive rearrangements were above 56.7% and as segregating when the standard deviation between donors was above 5%. To diagnose cytomegalovirus status from the catalog of TCR beta chain sequences, a statistical classification framework was built. In a later analysis, V and J genes were assigned by comparing TCR nucleotide sequences against IMGT/GENE-DB human TR gene sequences. In a later analysis, CDR3 sequences and most-parsimonious VDJ recombination scenarios were assigned using the TCRdist pipeline. A later analysis defined each TCR beta chain by its CDR3 amino acid sequence plus V-gene family, and excluded reads lacking a unique V-gene family. As a way to deal with suspected cross-contamination and a sequencing artifact, a later analysis dropped 450 to 600 nucleotide sequences that were highly shared and had low generation probability. In a later analysis, a clonal expansion index for each public chain was calculated from normalized within-repertoire ranks of inferred template counts. In a later analysis, generation probabilities were computed using a VDJ recombination model fitted to out-of-frame rearrangements, and the results were checked against IGoR. A later analysis scored TCR-TCR, TCR-HLA and TCR-CMV co-occurrence with hypergeometric tests, applying a repertoire-size bias correction to TCR pairs. A later analysis estimated false discovery rates by permuting HLA or CMV assignments 20 times. In a later analysis, co-occurring TCRs were grouped with DBSCAN, and TCRdist sequence similarity was added when clustering was performed within HLA-allele-positive subsets. Repertoires with fewer than 30,000 or more than 120,000 public chains were left out of co-occurrence clustering, as were a handful of repertoires with anomalous nucleotide sharing. TCRdb limited this immuneACCESS table to in-frame rearrangements with V and J called. A share of clones is missing; checked studies link under half to unresolved V genes, and the rest is unexplained. That table gives V, J and clone size, and the DNA gave D and trimming. The sample's table lists a count of 200,000 or so clones. 1.1% of the sample is taken by the ten largest.

The sequenced sample was PBMCs. Recombination linked TRBV6-5 to TRBJ2-7; 11 central bases correspond to TRBD2. The source of this sequence is a girl aged 2-15 years in good health and CMV-seropositive. CDR3 reads: CASGTSGTYEQYF. The base sequence is TGTGCCAGTGGGACTAGCGGAACCTACGAGCAGTACTTC.